A selection of T cell receptor beta chains follows, all from one sample in a study of spatial heterogeneity in lung cancer. MiXCR, run by TCRdb on the 5' RACE reads, gives a single entry per CDR3 protein. This sample has just over 75,000 distinct CDR3 sequences; approximately 8.1% occur once, and the top ten carry roughly 7%. The sequenced sample was PBMCs, obtained at surgery. The receptors stem from a male donor with early-stage non-small cell lung cancer. Both conserved end residues are part of each CDR3. The D gene is left open where the match is weak. Clone size is stated in some rows and not others, as once, few, many or a class when expanded.

>many|.|TRBJ1-3|TRBV29-1
CSVIDRPGNTIYF
TGCAGCGTTATTGACAGACCGGGAAACACCATATATTTT
>.|TRBD1|TRBJ1-1|TRBV5-6
CASSHRDRVFTEAFF
TGTGCCAGCAGCCACCGGGACAGGGTGTTCACTGAAGCTTTCTTT
>.|.|TRBJ1-1|TRBV10-3
CAIRPRGITEAFF
TGTGCCATCAGACCCCGGGGGATCACTGAAGCTTTCTTT
>few|.|TRBJ1-5|TRBV25-1
CASSSSGSNQPQHF
TGTGCCAGCAGTAGTTCAGGCTCGAATCAGCCCCAGCATTTT
>many|TRBD1|TRBJ2-4|TRBV11-1
CASRPKSSGQGNIQYF
TGTGCCAGCAGGCCCAAATCTTCGGGACAGGGCAACATTCAGTACTTC
>many|TRBD1|TRBJ2-1|TRBV7-2
CASSFPRDRAYNEQFF
TGTGCCAGCAGCTTTCCCCGGGACAGGGCCTACAATGAGCAGTTCTTC
>.|.|TRBJ2-6|TRBV20-1
CSASESLSGANVLTF
TGCAGTGCTAGTGAATCCCTCTCTGGGGCCAACGTCCTGACTTTC
>.|.|TRBJ1-1|TRBV7-9
CASIPLGASLNTEAFF
TGTGCCAGCATCCCCCTCGGGGCCTCCTTGAACACTGAAGCTTTCTTT
>.|.|TRBJ1-3|TRBV12-3/TRBV12-4
CASIATGNSGNTIYF
TGTGCCAGCATCGCTACAGGGAACTCTGGAAACACCATATATTTT
>.|.|TRBJ1-1|TRBV6-2/TRBV6-3
CASSSGTSNTEAFF
TGTGCCAGCAGTTCCGGGACATCGAACACTGAAGCTTTCTTT
>many|TRBD1|TRBJ2-7|TRBV10-3
CAIMGQGSYEQYF
TGTGCCATCATGGGACAGGGTAGTTACGAGCAGTACTTC
>many|.|TRBJ2-2|TRBV12-3/TRBV12-4
CASSNDYRKDGELFF
TGTGCCAGCAGTAACGATTACAGGAAAGACGGGGAGCTGTTTTTT
>few|.|TRBJ2-2|TRBV5-1
CASSLFSDTGELFF
TGCGCCAGCAGCTTGTTCTCGGACACCGGGGAGCTGTTTTTT
>many|TRBD1|TRBJ1-1|TRBV19
CASSTWTGRTEAFF
TGTGCCAGTAGTACGTGGACAGGGCGGACTGAAGCTTTCTTT
>many|.|TRBJ2-1|TRBV7-7
CASSLAQSIEQFF
TGTGCTAGCAGCTTAGCGCAGAGTATTGAGCAGTTCTTC
>many|.|TRBJ1-3|TRBV11-2
CASRPSGGSGNTIYF
TGTGCCAGCCGTCCCTCGGGGGGCTCTGGAAACACCATATATTTT